Each of the 29 T cell receptor beta chains below was sequenced from the same sample in a study of blood T cell repertoires in COVID-19. Measured with immunoSEQ multiplex PCR; TCRdb has only the in-frame clones, and not every one. The data show about 430,000 clones, around nine tenths seen once. Material: PBMCs or T cells enriched from blood (not recorded which). The receptors were gathered from a woman in her late teens or twenties who had been exposed to COVID-19.

V and J are TRBV21-1 and TRBJ2-7; whether TRBD1, the table's D call, matches the DNA was not checked. TRBV21-1 is a known pseudogene. The CDR3 has 13 residues. The CDR3 sequence is CASRIGGAYEQYF. The CDR3 DNA follows: TGTGCCAGCAGAATAGGTGGGGCTTACGAGCAGTACTTC.

The rearrangement uses TRBV4-3 and TRBJ2-7; possibly TRBD1 for D (5 bases). V gave up 0 bases and J gave up 0 bases, with 12 bases separating them. Germline CDR1 is LGHNA and CDR2 is YSLEER. There are 16 residues in the CDR3. The CDR3 sequence is CASSQDTRVASYEQYF. The CDR3 coding sequence is TGCGCCAGCAGCCAAGATACCAGGGTAGCCTCCTACGAGCAGTACTTC.

The chain recombines TRBV9 with TRBJ2-3; D remains ambiguous. The CDR3 covers 13 residues. V lost 0 bases and J 4 bases, leaving 6 bases between the germline ends. Germline CDR1 SGDLS, CDR2 YYNGEE. The CDR3 sequence is CASSVVTADTQYF. The CDR3 DNA reads TGTGCCAGCAGCGTAGTAACGGCAGATACGCAGTATTTT.

The chain has TRBV4-3 and TRBJ2-1; maybe TRBD1 (6 bases). Germline V CDR1 and CDR2: LGHNA, YSLEER. This CDR3 is built from 16 residues. V was cut by 0 bases and J by 6 bases, with 15 bases left in between. The CDR3 bases are TGCGCCAGCAGCCAAGATAGAGGACAGCAGGGCAATGAGCAGTTCTTC. Translated, it gives CASSQDRGQQGNEQFF.

This chain uses TRBV3-1 (or the pseudogene TRBV3-2) with TRBJ2-7; TRBD2 matches at 7 bases. Germline V gene data show CDR1 as LGHDT and CDR2 as YNNKEL (reference sequence). Trimming at V came to 4 bases and at J to 2 bases, leaving 14 bases not matched to a gene. The CDR3 is 17 amino acids. CDR3 loop: CASSPNIGASGAYEQYF. CDR3 in DNA: TGTGCCAGCAGCCCCAACATAGGCGCTAGCGGAGCCTACGAGCAGTACTTC.

This clone was seen a handful of times. The V and J genes are TRBV27 and TRBJ2-7; 8 positions agree with TRBD2. There are 15 residues in the CDR3. After removal of 8 bases from V and 1 base from J, the junction contained 10 bases not matched to a gene. Per the germline V gene, CDR1 is MNHEY and CDR2 is SMNVEV (reference sequence). CDR3 sequence: CASSEGAGVSYEQYF. In DNA form, the CDR3 reads TGTGCCAGCTCCGAGGGAGCGGGAGTATCCTACGAGCAGTACTTC.

The rearrangement joins TRBV5-1 to TRBJ1-2, with TRBD1 matching 7 bases. V lost 4 bases and J lost 0; bases outside the gene matches: 3. CDR1 and CDR2 (germline): SGHRS, YFSETQ. The CDR3 is 14 amino acids. Here the CDR3 DNA reads TGCGCCAGCAGCAGGACAGGAGCTAACTATGGCTACACCTTC. Translating gives CASSRTGANYGYTF.

The chain links TRBV28 to TRBJ2-1; 9 bases match TRBD2. The CDR3 is 16 residues long. Germline V gene lookup returns CDR1 MDHEN and CDR2 SYDVKM. The J segment lost 12 bases and the V segment lost 6 bases, leaving 18 bases of the junction unmatched. This CDR3 reads CASSLALAGLLLGQFF. The CDR3 DNA follows: TGTGCCAGCAGCTTAGCGCTAGCGGGGTTACTGCTGGGGCAGTTCTTC. Using reference TRBV28 and TRBJ2-1 for the parts outside the CDR3, the full variable domain is DVKVTQSSRYLVKRTGEKVFLECVQDMDHENMFWYRQDPGLGLRLIYFSYDVKMKEKGDIPEGYSVSREKKERFSLILESASTNQTSMYLCASSLALAGLLLGQFFGPGTRLTVL.

CDR3: CASSLAMGLRTDTQYF. CDR3 sequence (DNA): TGTGCCAGCAGCTTAGCAATGGGACTGCGCACAGATACGCAGTATTTT. This sequence joins TRBV11-2 and TRBJ2-3; D is perhaps TRBD2 (6 bases). The V and J ends lost 1 base and 1 base respectively, with 12 bases between them. This CDR3 has 16 amino acids. Germline V lookup: CDR1 SGHAT, CDR2 FQNNGV.

This clone showed up just a few times. This chain connects TRBV13 to TRBJ1-5; D is possibly TRBD1 (6 bases). The CDR3 runs 16 residues. CDR1 PRHDT and CDR2 FYEKMQ come from the germline V gene (reference sequence). V was cut by 5 bases and J by 2 bases, with 16 bases left in between. The CDR3 region is CASSRRGGPGNQPQHF. CDR3 nucleotides: TGTGCCAGCAGCCGAAGAGGGGGTCCTGGCAATCAGCCCCAGCATTTT.

The J gene is TRBJ2-7, the V gene TRBV5-8; TRBD2 agrees at 8 bases. The CDR3 consists of 14 residues. Germline V gene lookup returns CDR1 SGHTS and CDR2 YDEGEE. Germline trimming cut 6 bases from V and 2 bases from J; bases unmatched to any gene: 7. The CDR3: CASTQRGKAYEQYF. The CDR3 nucleotides read TGTGCCAGCACCCAGCGGGGGAAGGCCTACGAGCAGTACTTC. Complete variable domain (other parts from reference TRBV5-8 and TRBJ2-7): EAGVTQSPTHLIKTRGQQATLRCSPISGHTSVYWYQQALGLGLQFLLWYDEGEERNRGNFPPRFSGRQFPNYSSELNVNALELEDSALYLCASTQRGKAYEQYFGPGTRLTVT.

This clone was seen more than once but under ten times. The V call is TRBV7-8, the J call TRBJ1-3; D remains unclear. Trimming shortened V by 2 bases and J by 4 bases, and 15 bases separated the two germline ends. The CDR3 contains 16 residues. Per germline, CDR1 SGHVS and CDR2 FQNEAQ. CDR3: CASSLSSQAVGNTIYF. CDR3 bases: TGTGCCAGCAGCTTAAGTTCTCAGGCCGTCGGAAACACCATATATTTT.

This rearrangement joins TRBV29-1 to TRBJ2-3, with 13 bases matching TRBD2. The CDR3 consists of 18 residues. CDR1 is SQVTM, CDR2 ANQGSEA, per germline. Trimming cost V 7 bases and J 2 bases; bases outside gene matches: 15. The CDR3 DNA reads as TGCAGCGGTGGGATAACTAGCGGGGGGGCTCCCCCCACAGATACGCAGTATTTT. As protein: CSGGITSGGAPPTDTQYF.

The CDR3 spells CASRRAGVGSTQYF. The CDR3 nucleotides read TGTGCCAGCAGAAGAGCGGGAGTCGGTAGTACGCAGTATTTT. The chain joins TRBV13 to TRBJ2-3; 8 positions agree with TRBD2. CDR3 length equals 14 residues. Germline V gene sequence: CDR1 PRHDT, CDR2 FYEKMQ (reference sequence). J gave up 8 bases and V 6 bases, and 10 bases lay outside the gene matches. Full variable domain (outside the CDR3, taken from reference TRBV13 and TRBJ2-3): AAGVIQSPRHLIKEKRETATLKCYPIPRHDTVYWYQQGPGQDPQFLISFYEKMQSDKGSIPDRFSAQQFSDYHSELNMSSLELGDSALYFCASRRAGVGSTQYFGPGTRLTVL.

This clone showed up just a few times. This CDR3 reads CATSDLGQGAVYEQFF. The CDR3 DNA reads TGTGCCACCAGTGACCTGGGACAGGGGGCTGTCTATGAGCAGTTCTTC. This rearrangement joins TRBV24-1 to TRBJ2-1, with 12 bases aligning to TRBD1. CDR3 length: 16 residues. Trimming cost V 4 bases and J 8 bases; bases outside gene matches: 8. Germline V gene sequence: CDR1 KGHDR, CDR2 SFDVKD.

The rearrangement uses TRBV5-4 and TRBJ2-1; 7 bases fit TRBD2. The germline V gene has CDR1 SGHNT and CDR2 YYREEE (reference sequence). Unmatched junction bases numbered 8, after V lost 4 bases and J lost 7 bases. This CDR3 has 14 residues. The DNA for the CDR3 is TGTGCCAGCAGCGCCTTAGCGGGCGAAAATGAGCAGTTCTTC. It specifies CASSALAGENEQFF.

This chain connects TRBV6-2 or TRBV6-3 to TRBJ2-3, with TRBD1 as a possible D gene (5 bases). The CDR3 is 17 amino acids. Looked up from germline, CDR1 is MNHEY and CDR2 is SVGEGT. V lost 2 bases and J 2 bases, leaving 17 bases between the germline ends. The CDR3 region is CASSYPLLDTNTDTQYF. The CDR3 coding sequence is TGTGCCAGCAGTTACCCTTTGTTGGACACTAACACAGATACGCAGTATTTT.

The chain joins TRBV29-1 to TRBJ2-3, with 12 nucleotides matching TRBD2. The CDR3 length is 16 residues. Germline V lookup: CDR1 SQVTM, CDR2 ANQGSEA. J was trimmed by 0 bases and V by 5 bases; bases with no gene match: 6. CDR3 loop: CSVLSSGRGSTDTQYF. The CDR3 nucleotides are TGCAGCGTTCTCTCTAGCGGGAGGGGTAGCACAGATACGCAGTATTTT.

This chain connects TRBV2 to TRBJ2-1; 8 bases map to TRBD2. Germline V CDR1 and CDR2: SNHLY, FYNNEI. The V segment lost 6 bases and the J segment 4 bases; nucleotides outside the gene matches: 17. The CDR3 is made up of 18 amino acids. The CDR3 is CASSIAGTRAYSYNEQFF. The DNA of the CDR3 is TGTGCCAGCAGCATTGCCGGGACTAGGGCCTATTCGTACAATGAGCAGTTCTTC.

This chain uses TRBV7-9 with TRBJ2-5; 9 nucleotides agree with TRBD1. CDR1 is SEHNR, CDR2 FQNEAQ, per germline (reference sequence). V dropped 3 bases and J dropped 6; count of bases not matched to a gene: 5. The CDR3 extends over 14 amino acids. CDR3 in DNA: TGTGCCAGCAGCTTTAAGACAGGGGGGAAGACCCAGTACTTC. Its translation is CASSFKTGGKTQYF. Full variable domain (rest looked up from reference TRBV7-9 and TRBJ2-5): DTGVSQNPRHKITKRGQNVTFRCDPISEHNRLYWYRQTLGQGPEFLTYFQNEAQLEKSRLLSDRFSAERPKGSFSTLEIQRTEQGDSAMYLCASSFKTGGKTQYFGPGTRLLVL.

The CDR3 reads CASSFGTSGSSYNEQFF. Here the CDR3 DNA reads TGTGCCAGCAGCTTCGGGACTAGCGGTAGCTCCTACAATGAGCAGTTCTTC. The J gene is TRBJ2-1, the V gene TRBV5-4; 11 bases are shared with TRBD2. The CDR3 spans 17 residues. Germline V gene data show CDR1 as SGHNT and CDR2 as YYREEE (reference sequence). The junction had 4 bases not matched to a gene; V was cut back by 2 bases and J by 0 bases.

J is TRBJ2-7 and V is TRBV2, with D possibly TRBD2 on 5 matching bases. This CDR3 contains 13 residues. Germline V gives CDR1 SNHLY, CDR2 FYNNEI. The ends were cut back, 8 bases at V and 7 bases at J, with 18 bases in the middle. The CDR3 DNA sequence: TGTGCCAGCCCTAGAGACCGGCGCGGGGAGCAGTACTTC. This encodes CASPRDRRGEQYF.

The chain employs TRBV7-9 and TRBJ1-1, with a possible D match to TRBD1 (6 bases). Germline V gene data show CDR1 as SEHNR and CDR2 as FQNEAQ (reference sequence). With 4 bases removed from V and 1 base from J, the gap between germline ends came to 13 bases. This CDR3 is 15 amino acids long. The CDR3 here is CASSSSRDKNTEAFF. For the CDR3, the DNA is TGTGCCAGCAGCTCATCCCGGGACAAGAACACTGAAGCTTTCTTT.

The chain recombines TRBV7-8 with TRBJ1-6, with no clear D. The CDR3 runs to 13 residues. V dropped 1 base and J dropped 9 bases, with 7 bases sitting between them. Germline lookup yields CDR1 SGHVS and CDR2 FQNEAQ. The CDR3 spells CASSLVRGSPLHF. The CDR3 DNA reads as TGTGCCAGCAGCTTAGTGCGGGGTTCACCCCTCCACTTT. The variable domain in full, completed from reference TRBV7-8 and TRBJ1-6, reads GAGVSQSPRYKVAKRGQDVALRCDPISGHVSLFWYQQALGQGPEFLTYFQNEAQLDKSGLPSDRFFAERPEGSVSTLKIQRTQQEDSAVYLCASSLVRGSPLHFGNGTRLTVT.

The chain has TRBV27 and TRBJ2-2; D ambiguous. V lost 6 bases and J 6 bases, leaving 14 bases between the germline ends. The CDR3 runs 14 residues. Germline lookup yields CDR1 MNHEY and CDR2 SMNVEV (reference sequence). As DNA, the CDR3 is TGTGCCAGCAGACAGCTATTTTACCCCGGGGAGCTGTTTTTT. Protein product: CASRQLFYPGELFF.

This chain uses TRBV18 with TRBJ1-6; TRBD1 matches at 9 bases. Germline CDR1 is KGHSH and CDR2 is LQKENI. Trimming cost V 5 bases and J 6 bases; bases outside gene matches: 5. The CDR3 is made up of 15 amino acids. DNA of the CDR3: TGTGCCAGCTCAAGGACGGGACAGGGTAATTCACCCCTCCACTTT. Translation: CASSRTGQGNSPLHF.

This clone has only one observation. The rearrangement links TRBV28 to TRBJ2-1; D perhaps matches TRBD2 (5 bases). Trimming removed 2 bases at V and 0 bases at J, with 17 bases between. The germline gives CDR1 MDHEN, CDR2 SYDVKM. This CDR3 comprises 18 residues. CDR3 loop: CASSLHGGWRSSYNEQFF. The DNA of the CDR3 is TGTGCCAGCAGTTTACACGGCGGGTGGCGAAGCTCCTACAATGAGCAGTTCTTC.

This chain links TRBV5-7 with TRBJ1-6; 10 bases map to TRBD1. TRBV5-7 is reported as an ORF; its role is uncertain. The CDR3 contains 15 residues. V lost 4 bases to trimming and J lost 5 bases; unmatched junction nucleotides: 3. For the CDR3, the DNA is TGTGCCAGCAGCCCTGACAGGGGGCATAATTCACCCCTCCACTTT. This gives the protein CASSPDRGHNSPLHF.

This chain joins TRBV6-2 or TRBV6-3 and TRBJ1-2; unclear D gene. The germline CDR1 and CDR2 sequences are MNHEY and SVGEGT. The CDR3 spans 14 residues. Trimming left V 2 bases short and J 0 bases short, with 7 bases between. In DNA, the CDR3 is TGTGCCAGCAGTTACGGGAGGGCTAACTATGGCTACACCTTC. It specifies CASSYGRANYGYTF.